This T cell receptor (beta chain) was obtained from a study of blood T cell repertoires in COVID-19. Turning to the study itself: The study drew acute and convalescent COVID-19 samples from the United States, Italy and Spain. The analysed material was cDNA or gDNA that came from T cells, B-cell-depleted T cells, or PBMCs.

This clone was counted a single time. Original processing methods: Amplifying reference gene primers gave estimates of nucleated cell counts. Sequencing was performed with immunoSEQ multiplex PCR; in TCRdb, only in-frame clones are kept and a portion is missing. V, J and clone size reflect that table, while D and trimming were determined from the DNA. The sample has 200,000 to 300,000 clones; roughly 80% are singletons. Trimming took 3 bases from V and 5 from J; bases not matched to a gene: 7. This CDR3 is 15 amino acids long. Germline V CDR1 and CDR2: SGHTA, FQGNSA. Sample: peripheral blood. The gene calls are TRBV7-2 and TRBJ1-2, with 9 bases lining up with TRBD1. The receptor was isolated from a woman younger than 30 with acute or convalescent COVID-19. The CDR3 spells CASSFLRTGDYGYTF. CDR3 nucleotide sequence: TGTGCCAGCAGCTTTTTGAGGACAGGGGATTATGGCTACACCTTC.